This TCR beta chain emerged from a study of regulatory dendritic cells for organ transplantation. The germline V gene has CDR1 LGHNA and CDR2 YSLEER. This CDR3 has 12 residues. The V and J ends lost 10 bases and 7 bases, in that order; junction bases with no gene match: 7. Turning to this clone: The antigen is not known.

Study-wide points: Memory T cells were less diverse than naive, with memory CD8+ most oligoclonal. Regulatory dendritic cells appeared to expand memory CD8+ clones less than mature ones.

Sequencing was performed with immunoSEQ multiplex PCR; in TCRdb, only in-frame clones are kept and a portion is missing. This table has about 17,000 clones, roughly 80% appearing once. CFSE-labeled sorted T cells met regulatory or mature dendritic cells for four to five days. FACS sorted CD4+ or CD8+ T cells into CD45RA+ naive and CD45RO+ memory. The V call is TRBV4-3, the J call TRBJ2-5, with 9 bases that match TRBD1. Sequences were obtained from memory CD4+ T cells from blood cultured with regulatory dendritic cells. As for subset: CD45RO+ memory T cells. The origin of this receptor is a human donor in good health. CDR3 nucleotides: TGCGCCACCCGGGACAGGGTATTGACCCAGTACTTC. This encodes CATRDRVLTQYF.